These 18 T cell receptor beta chains were sequenced from one sample in a study of T cell responses to AZD1222 COVID-19 vaccine. TCRdb keeps only in-frame clones here, not all; method: immunoSEQ multiplex PCR. Of about 120,000 clones in the sample, roughly 92% were seen once. The sequenced sample was peripheral blood, obtained 28 days after the second AZD1222 dose. These receptors were taken from an adult who received the AZD1222 COVID-19 vaccine.

The chain combines TRBV6-1 with TRBJ1-1, with D uncertain. CDR3 length equals 15 residues. Germline V gives CDR1 MNHNS, CDR2 SASEGT. With 1 base removed from V and 3 bases from J, the gap between germline ends came to 12 bases. DNA of the CDR3: TGTGCCAGCAGTGAAGATCCGGAGTCAGACACTGAAGCTTTCTTT. Protein sequence: CASSEDPESDTEAFF.

This rearrangement joins TRBV19 to TRBJ2-1, with D perhaps matching TRBD2 (6 bases). The germline V and J ends were trimmed by 5 bases and 0 bases, with 14 bases remaining between them. Germline values: CDR1 LNHDA, CDR2 SQIVND (reference sequence). The CDR3 runs 16 residues. The CDR3: CASSAYPSASYNEQFF. The CDR3 bases are TGTGCCAGTAGTGCATACCCTAGCGCCTCCTACAATGAGCAGTTCTTC.

The chain links TRBV6-6 to TRBJ1-6; 7 nucleotides match TRBD1. CDR1 is MNHNY, CDR2 SVGAGI, per germline (reference sequence). This CDR3 comprises 15 residues. V lost 7 bases to trimming and J lost 7 bases; unmatched junction nucleotides: 10. CDR3 nucleotides: TGTGCCAGCACCACCCAAACAGGGGCAAATTCACCCCTCCACTTT. As protein: CASTTQTGANSPLHF.

This chain links TRBV15 with TRBJ2-1; TRBD2 might be the D (6 bases). Trimming stripped 0 bases from V and 0 bases from J, with 12 bases between. Germline assignment: CDR1 LNHNV and CDR2 YYDKDF (reference sequence). CDR3 length: 17 amino acids. In DNA, the CDR3 is TGTGCCACCAGCAGAGATTTGGAGGGCAGCTCCTACAATGAGCAGTTCTTC. Protein product: CATSRDLEGSSYNEQFF.

This clone was observed once. CDR3 nucleotides: TGTGCCAGCACTTCCACGAGGGGTGTCGGCTACACCTTC. This sequence encodes CASTSTRGVGYTF. The chain carries TRBV28 and TRBJ1-2, with D perhaps TRBD1 (5 bases). The CDR3 spans 13 residues. Trimming shortened V by 7 bases and J by 8 bases, and 17 bases separated the two germline ends. CDR1 is MDHEN and CDR2 is SYDVKM in the germline V gene.

V gene TRBV7-3 combines with J gene TRBJ2-2; D gene ambiguous. The CDR3 has 17 amino acids. V was cut by 2 bases and J by 0 bases, with 13 bases left in between. The germline V gene encodes CDR1 SGHTA and CDR2 FQGTGA. CDR3 in DNA: TGTGCCAGCAGCTTAGTCCCGGTCGAGTCGAACACCGGGGAGCTGTTTTTT. It yields the protein CASSLVPVESNTGELFF. Based on the CDR3 plus reference TRBV7-3 and TRBJ2-2, the full variable domain is GAGVSQTPSNKVTEKGKYVELRCDPISGHTALYWYRQSLGQGPEFLIYFQGTGAADDSGLPNDRFFAVRPEGSVSTLKIQRTERGDSAVYLCASSLVPVESNTGELFFGEGSRLTVL.

V and J are TRBV2 and TRBJ1-1, with D unresolved. The germline CDR1 and CDR2 sequences are SNHLY and FYNNEI. The V gene lost 4 bases and the J gene lost 5 bases, with 14 bases spanning the gap. There are 14 residues in the CDR3. In DNA, the CDR3 is TGTGCCAGCAGTGTTCTCCCGACGGGGACTGAAGCTTTCTTT. Encoded protein: CASSVLPTGTEAFF. Full variable domain (missing parts from reference TRBV2 and TRBJ1-1): EPEVTQTPSHQVTQMGQEVILRCVPISNHLYFYWYRQILGQKVEFLVSFYNNEISEKSEIFDDQFSVERPDGSNFTLKIRSTKLEDSAMYFCASSVLPTGTEAFFGQGTRLTVV.

This clone was counted once. The J gene is TRBJ2-1, the V gene TRBV14; D remains ambiguous. CDR3 size: 12 residues. V was cut by 6 bases and J by 5 bases, with 8 bases left in between. The germline V gene has CDR1 SGHDN and CDR2 FVKESK. In DNA, the CDR3 is TGTGCCAGCAGTTACCGGGACAATGAGCAGTTCTTC. Amino acids: CASSYRDNEQFF.

J is TRBJ1-5 and V is TRBV19; 8 bases are shared with TRBD1. Germline V CDR1 and CDR2: LNHDA, SQIVND (reference sequence). V gave up 8 bases and J gave up 7 bases; unmatched junction bases: 4. This CDR3 is 12 amino acids long. In nucleotides, the CDR3 is TGTGCCAGTCGCACAGGGGGGCAGCCCCAGCATTTT. This translates into CASRTGGQPQHF.

V usage is TRBV27 and J usage is TRBJ1-5; D may be TRBD1 (6 bases). The CDR3 spans 15 residues. The V gene's germline CDR1 is MNHEY and CDR2 SMNVEV (reference sequence). Trimming removed 0 bases at V and 9 bases at J, with 15 bases between. The CDR3 DNA is TGTGCCAGCAGTTTATCGGCAGGGGTATATCGGCCCCAGCATTTT. It encodes CASSLSAGVYRPQHF.

J is TRBJ2-2 and V is TRBV28; 9 positions agree with TRBD1. The V gene's germline CDR1 is MDHEN and CDR2 SYDVKM. The CDR3 covers 16 residues. V lost 6 bases, J lost 4 bases, and 9 bases stayed unmatched. In DNA, the CDR3 is TGTGCCAGCAGCCGACTGACAGGGGGGATCACCGGGGAGCTGTTTTTT. Protein sequence: CASSRLTGGITGELFF.

The chain links TRBV3-1 (or the pseudogene TRBV3-2) to TRBJ1-6, with a tentative D call TRBD1 (6 bases). The CDR3 is made up of 14 amino acids. The germline CDR1 and CDR2 sequences are LGHDT and YNNKEL (reference sequence). Trimming removed 3 bases from V and 5 bases from J, with 8 bases in between. The DNA of the CDR3 is TGTGCCAGCAGCCAGGGGGCACATAATTCACCCCTCCACTTT. Protein: CASSQGAHNSPLHF.

The V and J genes are TRBV29-1 and TRBJ2-5; D tentatively fits TRBD1 or TRBD2 (5 bases each). CDR1 and CDR2 (germline): SQVTM, ANQGSEA. This CDR3 is built from 13 residues. V lost 3 bases and J lost 1, with 9 bases in between. The CDR3 loop is CSVDSGTQETQYF. CDR3 coding DNA: TGCAGCGTTGACTCGGGGACCCAAGAGACCCAGTACTTC.

The rearrangement links TRBV5-1 to TRBJ1-6, with TRBD1 identical over 8 bases. Trimming cost V 1 base and J 8 bases; bases outside gene matches: 2. Germline V gives CDR1 SGHRS, CDR2 YFSETQ. The CDR3 covers 14 residues. CDR3 nucleotide sequence: TGCGCCAGCAGCTTGAACAGGGGGGATTCACCCCTCCACTTT. Amino acids: CASSLNRGDSPLHF.

V is TRBV23-1 and J is TRBJ2-7, with no clear D. TRBV23-1 is treated as an ORF (open reading frame) with a function not yet certain. V was shortened by 3 bases and J by 2 bases, with 8 bases between the two germline ends. The CDR3 is made up of 13 amino acids. CDR3 sequence (DNA): TGCGCCAGCAGTCATTGTCAGACCTACGAGCAGTACTTC. Translated: CASSHCQTYEQYF.

The chain recombines TRBV28 with TRBJ1-4; D may be TRBD1 (5 bases). Deletions cut 3 bases from V and 7 bases from J, with 12 bases between. CDR1 is MDHEN and CDR2 is SYDVKM in the germline V gene. The CDR3 is 14 amino acids. CDR3 bases: TGTGCCAGCAGTTTTGGGGCCTTGAGTGAAAAACTGTTTTTT. Translating gives CASSFGALSEKLFF.

This chain joins TRBV6-5 and TRBJ2-3, with 10 bases identical to TRBD1. V gave up 0 bases and J gave up 7 bases; unmatched junction bases: 4. The CDR3 is made up of 15 amino acids. CDR1 is MNHEY and CDR2 is SVGAGI in the germline V gene. Written as DNA, the CDR3 is TGTGCCAGCAGTTACTCTCCGGGACAGGGGTATACGCAGTATTTT. This encodes CASSYSPGQGYTQYF.

The chain has TRBV5-4 and TRBJ2-2; weak D call: TRBD2 (6 bases). Per the germline V gene, CDR1 is SGHNT and CDR2 is YYREEE (reference sequence). CDR3 length equals 14 residues. V was pared by 2 bases and J by 11 bases, with 16 bases between. CDR3 amino acids: CASSFAPWAGELFF. The DNA for the CDR3 is TGTGCCAGCAGCTTTGCACCATGGGCGGGAGAGCTGTTTTTT.